What follows is one T cell receptor (beta chain) and its context. For CDR3 and TCR beta VDJ profiling, genomic DNA was the template used. TCRdb redid the calling of the reads with MiXCR, one entry per CDR3 protein. The data hold 150,000 to 200,000 distinct CDR3 sequences, with over 55% observed a single time. This entry comes from a study of CD8+CD57+ T cells in acquired aplastic anemia. Before being chosen for sequencing, patients had shown CD8+CD57+ cell expansion by flow cytometry. Untreated patients provided the blood samples, with no therapy given before sampling. CDR1 and CDR2 from the germline V gene are SGHTA and FQGNSA. The junction had 2 bases not matched to a gene; V was cut back by 4 bases and J by 5 bases. CDR3 size: 13 residues.

The chain joins TRBV7-2 to TRBJ2-1; 7 bases line up with TRBD1. The sequence was collected from a human donor with aplastic anemia. The sample taken for sequencing was sorted CD4+, CD8+, or CD8+CD57+ T cells (not recorded which) from PBMCs. CDR3 sequence: CASSSGQNNEQFF. The CDR3 DNA reads TGTGCCAGCAGCTCGGGACAGAACAATGAGCAGTTCTTC.